What follows describes a single TCR beta chain. The entry originates in a study of a mutant IDH1 vaccine in newly diagnosed glioma. V was pared by 1 base and J by 6 bases, with 15 bases between. The CDR3 covers 15 residues. Germline V gives CDR1 SEHNR, CDR2 FQNEAQ (reference sequence). Data came from immunoSEQ multiplex PCR; TCRdb stores just in-frame clones and leaves some out. Of about 88,000 clones in the sample, roughly four fifths were seen once. As for time point: baseline, week 1 (first vaccination visit). Specified treatment: pre-vaccination baseline after standard-of-care therapy. Sequenced here: PBMCs, sampled from a glioma patient treated with radiotherapy, temozolomide or both. The V gene is TRBV7-9, the J gene TRBJ1-1; D might be TRBD1 (5 bases). The origin of this receptor is a middle-aged man with glioma. Some clones in this sample may be carry-over from other donors' samples. This chain's CDR3 is CASSLVRGRAAEAFF. CDR3 nucleotides: TGTGCCAGCAGCTTAGTTAGGGGCAGGGCGGCTGAAGCTTTCTTT.